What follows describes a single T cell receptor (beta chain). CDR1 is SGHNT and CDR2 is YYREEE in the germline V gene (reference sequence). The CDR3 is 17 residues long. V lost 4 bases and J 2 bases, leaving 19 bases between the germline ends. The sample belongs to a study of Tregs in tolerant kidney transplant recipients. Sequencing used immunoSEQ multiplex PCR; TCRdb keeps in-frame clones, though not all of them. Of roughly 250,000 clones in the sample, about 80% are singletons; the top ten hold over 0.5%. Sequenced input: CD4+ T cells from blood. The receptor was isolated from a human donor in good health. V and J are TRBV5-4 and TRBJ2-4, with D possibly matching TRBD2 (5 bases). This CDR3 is CASSPLGSLGTKNIQYF. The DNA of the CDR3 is TGTGCCAGCAGCCCTCTGGGGAGCTTGGGAACCAAAAACATTCAGTACTTC.